Each of the 24 T cell receptor beta chains below was sequenced from the same sample in a study of blood T cell repertoires in COVID-19. The data were produced by immunoSEQ multiplex PCR, yet TCRdb's version contains in-frame clones alone and is incomplete. This table holds around 75,000 clones, around 89% found once. Material for sequencing was peripheral blood. These receptors came from a man aged 50 or older with acute or convalescent COVID-19.

The rearrangement links TRBV5-1 to TRBJ2-1; 8 bases fit TRBD2. Germline V gene data show CDR1 as SGHRS and CDR2 as YFSETQ. V gave up 2 bases and J gave up 0 bases; unmatched junction bases: 7. This CDR3 contains 17 residues. CDR3 in amino acids: CASSFSFGRGSYNEQFF. The CDR3, as DNA: TGCGCCAGCAGCTTCTCTTTCGGGAGGGGCTCCTACAATGAGCAGTTCTTC.

In its sample, this clone was seen a few times. The chain recombines TRBV5-1 with TRBJ1-2; no definite D call. With 2 bases removed from V and 8 bases from J, the gap between germline ends came to 13 bases. The CDR3 contains 13 residues. From germline, CDR1 is SGHRS and CDR2 YFSETQ. The CDR3 region is CASSFLGSEGYTF. Written as DNA, the CDR3 is TGCGCCAGCAGCTTTTTGGGTTCGGAGGGCTACACCTTC.

V usage is TRBV19 and J usage is TRBJ1-6; 7 positions match TRBD1. Germline CDR1 LNHDA, CDR2 SQIVND (reference sequence). Trimming at V came to 2 bases and at J to 7 bases, leaving 8 bases not matched to a gene. The CDR3 is 16 amino acids. CDR3 residues: CASSISSRTGNSPLHF. The CDR3 bases are TGTGCCAGTAGTATATCATCCAGGACAGGAAATTCACCCCTCCACTTT.

V is TRBV29-1 and J is TRBJ2-1; 8 nucleotides agree with TRBD2. V trimming: 6 bases; J trimming: 5 bases; junction bases outside the gene matches: 6. From germline, CDR1 is SQVTM and CDR2 ANQGSEA. The CDR3 is made up of 13 amino acids. The CDR3 loop reads CSVQRESHNEQFF. In nucleotides, the CDR3 is TGCAGCGTCCAGCGGGAGAGCCACAATGAGCAGTTCTTC.

The CDR3 protein is CASSQAGLAGVYEQYF. Written as DNA, the CDR3 is TGTGCCAGCAGCCAAGCCGGACTAGCGGGAGTCTACGAGCAGTACTTC. The rearrangement joins TRBV14 to TRBJ2-7, with 13 bases that match TRBD2. V gave up 1 base and J gave up 3 bases; unmatched junction bases: 3. In germline, CDR1 is SGHDN, CDR2 FVKESK. CDR3 length equals 16 residues.

V gene TRBV18 combines with J gene TRBJ1-1, with TRBD1 identical over 8 bases. This CDR3 contains 14 residues. V was pared by 5 bases and J by 0 bases, with 2 bases of the junction left unmatched. Germline V CDR1 and CDR2: KGHSH, LQKENI. The CDR3 sequence is CASSSGQVNTEAFF. Here the CDR3 DNA reads TGTGCCAGCTCATCGGGACAGGTGAACACTGAAGCTTTCTTT.

The chain links TRBV7-2 to TRBJ1-1, with a weak D call TRBD1 (5 bases). This CDR3 contains 13 residues. CDR1 is SGHTA and CDR2 is FQGNSA in the germline V gene. V was cut by 8 bases and J by 2 bases, with 12 bases left in between. The DNA for the CDR3 is TGTGCCAGCGGCCTACAGGTTAACACTGAAGCTTTCTTT. It codes for CASGLQVNTEAFF.

The chain recombines TRBV3-1 (or the pseudogene TRBV3-2) with TRBJ1-4; D is unclear. CDR1 is LGHDT, CDR2 YNNKEL, per germline (reference sequence). V lost 2 bases, J lost 10 bases, and 23 bases lay in between. The CDR3 has 17 amino acids. CDR3 in DNA: TGTGCCAGCAGCCAATCTTCCTATGTGGGCGCAGTGGTAAAACTGTTTTTT. Protein product: CASSQSSYVGAVVKLFF.

The chain combines TRBV5-6 with TRBJ1-1; 7 bases are a match to TRBD1. The germline V gene has CDR1 SGHDT and CDR2 YYEEEE. With V trimmed by 4 bases and J by 0 bases, 3 bases remained unmatched. There are 14 residues in the CDR3. The chain's CDR3 is CASSAGQMNTEAFF. For the CDR3, the DNA is TGTGCCAGCAGCGCGGGACAGATGAACACTGAAGCTTTCTTT. Variable domain in full (rest from reference TRBV5-6 and TRBJ1-1): DAGVTQSPTHLIKTRGQQVTLRCSPKSGHDTVSWYQQALGQGPQFIFQYYEEEERQRGNFPDRFSGHQFPNYSSELNVNALLLGDSALYLCASSAGQMNTEAFFGQGTRLTVV.

CDR3 residues: CASSLRARGNEKLFF. In nucleotides, the CDR3 is TGTGCCAGCAGCTTAAGGGCCAGGGGTAATGAAAAACTGTTTTTT. The chain couples TRBV5-5 to TRBJ1-4, with TRBD1 as a possible D gene (6 bases). Germline CDR1 and CDR2: SGHKS and YYEKEE (reference sequence). Deletions cut 2 bases from V and 4 bases from J, with 12 bases between. The CDR3 covers 15 residues.

Here the CDR3 reads CASSIETGNEQYF. The CDR3 nucleotides are TGCGCCAGCAGCATCGAGACAGGGAACGAGCAGTACTTC. The chain has TRBV5-1 and TRBJ2-7; 7 nucleotides match TRBD1. V lost 4 bases and J lost 5; bases outside the gene matches: 6. The CDR3 consists of 13 residues. CDR1 SGHRS and CDR2 YFSETQ come from the germline V gene.

This clone appeared once. The genes are TRBV7-9 and TRBJ1-4; tentative D call: TRBD1 (5 bases). The CDR3 extends over 18 amino acids. Trimming shortened V by 1 base and J by 4 bases, and 19 bases separated the two germline ends. CDR1 is SEHNR and CDR2 is FQNEAQ in the germline V gene (reference sequence). The CDR3 is CASSLDGGLGYDNEKLFF. The CDR3 DNA sequence: TGTGCCAGCAGCTTAGATGGGGGACTGGGATACGATAATGAAAAACTGTTTTTT.

The chain carries TRBV5-1 and TRBJ2-2, with a possible D match to TRBD2 (6 bases). The CDR3 runs to 12 residues. CDR1 and CDR2 from the germline V gene are SGHRS and YFSETQ. V was clipped by 5 bases and J by 5 bases, with 7 bases between them. The CDR3 bases are TGCGCCAGCAGGGAGGGGACCGGGGAGCTGTTTTTT. It yields the protein CASREGTGELFF.

Of note for this clone: The sample contains more than one DNA sequence encoding this CDR3. The V call is TRBV6-5, the J call TRBJ1-2, with unresolved D. The ends were cut back, 0 bases at V and 4 bases at J, with 9 bases in the middle. Germline V lookup: CDR1 MNHEY, CDR2 SVGAGI. The CDR3 loop spans 14 amino acids. The CDR3 here is CASSYSRAPYGYTF. CDR3 in DNA: TGTGCCAGCAGTTACTCGCGGGCCCCCTATGGCTACACCTTC.

The J gene is TRBJ2-4, the V gene TRBV6-4; D gene uncertain. V gave up 5 bases and J gave up 8 bases, with 13 bases separating them. The germline gives CDR1 MRHNA, CDR2 SNTAGT. This CDR3 has 13 amino acids. This CDR3 is CASSKDPQDIQYF. CDR3 DNA: TGTGCCAGCAGTAAAGACCCCCAGGACATTCAGTACTTC.

The genes are TRBV19 and TRBJ1-6; unclear D gene. CDR1 is LNHDA, CDR2 SQIVND, per germline (reference sequence). V lost 6 bases, J lost 14 bases, and 17 bases lay in between. This CDR3 region has 13 residues. CDR3 region: CASSLAGPGALHF. The CDR3 DNA sequence: TGTGCCAGTAGCCTGGCCGGGCCCGGGGCCCTCCACTTT.

This clone was seen only a few times. The chain carries TRBV3-1 (or the pseudogene TRBV3-2) and TRBJ2-3, with no clear D. The ends were cut back, 4 bases at V and 2 bases at J, with 16 bases in the middle. Germline V gives CDR1 LGHDT, CDR2 YNNKEL (reference sequence). This CDR3 comprises 16 residues. The CDR3, as DNA: TGTGCCAGCAGCCTCCGGGTAACCCTCTACACAGATACGCAGTATTTT. Translating gives CASSLRVTLYTDTQYF.

The chain couples TRBV7-2 to TRBJ1-5; perhaps TRBD1 as D (6 bases). V lost 6 bases to trimming and J lost 6 bases, with 15 bases between them. The CDR3 runs 14 residues. CDR1 SGHTA and CDR2 FQGNSA come from the germline V gene. The CDR3 region has the DNA TGTGCCAGCAGTCTCAGGGGCAGGAGTCAGCCCCAGCATTTT. It translates to CASSLRGRSQPQHF.

The chain couples TRBV6-5 to TRBJ2-5; 9 bases match TRBD2. The J segment lost 9 bases and the V segment lost 6 bases, leaving 8 bases of the junction unmatched. The germline V gene has CDR1 MNHEY and CDR2 SVGAGI. The CDR3 loop spans 13 amino acids. The CDR3 is CASRTGLAGPQYF. CDR3 in DNA: TGTGCCAGCAGGACGGGTCTAGCGGGGCCCCAGTACTTC.

The V call is TRBV6-5, the J call TRBJ2-7, with D unclear. The germline V gene has CDR1 MNHEY and CDR2 SVGAGI. The V and J ends lost 6 bases and 2 bases respectively, with 17 bases between them. This CDR3 contains 15 residues. CDR3 residues: CASSPRQESTYEQYF. CDR3 DNA: TGTGCCAGCAGCCCACGCCAGGAATCCACCTACGAGCAGTACTTC.

V usage is TRBV7-2 and J usage is TRBJ2-7; the match to TRBD1 covers 9 bases. The V and J ends lost 3 bases and 5 bases, in that order; junction bases with no gene match: 5. The V gene's germline CDR1 is SGHTA and CDR2 FQGNSA. The CDR3 is 14 amino acids. CDR3: CASSLGTGRDEQYF. DNA of the CDR3: TGTGCCAGCAGCTTGGGGACAGGGAGAGACGAGCAGTACTTC.

This clone appeared a few times. The chain carries TRBV19 and TRBJ1-1; perhaps TRBD1 as D (5 bases). The germline V gene encodes CDR1 LNHDA and CDR2 SQIVND (reference sequence). The V gene lost 3 bases and the J gene lost 4 bases, with 15 bases spanning the gap. This CDR3 has 15 residues. The CDR3 loop reads CASSISLAGPTEAFF. The CDR3 DNA follows: TGTGCCAGTAGTATTTCGCTGGCAGGGCCCACTGAAGCTTTCTTT.

This clone was found a few times. V gene TRBV7-9 combines with J gene TRBJ2-7; 9 bases map to TRBD1. Germline CDR1 and CDR2: SEHNR and FQNEAQ (reference sequence). The CDR3 runs to 15 residues. Trimming cost V 4 bases and J 1 base; bases outside gene matches: 5. The CDR3 DNA sequence: TGTGCCAGCAGCTACCGGGACAGGGTTTCCTACGAGCAGTACTTC. This sequence encodes CASSYRDRVSYEQYF. Drawing the rest from reference TRBV7-9 and TRBJ2-7, the complete variable domain is DTGVSQNPRHKITKRGQNVTFRCDPISEHNRLYWYRQTLGQGPEFLTYFQNEAQLEKSRLLSDRFSAERPKGSFSTLEIQRTEQGDSAMYLCASSYRDRVSYEQYFGPGTRLTVT.

The V call is TRBV5-5, the J call TRBJ2-3; D gene unclear. Trimming left V 0 bases short and J 1 base short, with 9 bases between. The CDR3 has 15 residues. Germline V CDR1 and CDR2: SGHKS, YYEKEE (reference sequence). CDR3 DNA sequence: TGTGCCAGCAGCTTGGACGGCACAGGCACAGATACGCAGTATTTT. As protein: CASSLDGTGTDTQYF.